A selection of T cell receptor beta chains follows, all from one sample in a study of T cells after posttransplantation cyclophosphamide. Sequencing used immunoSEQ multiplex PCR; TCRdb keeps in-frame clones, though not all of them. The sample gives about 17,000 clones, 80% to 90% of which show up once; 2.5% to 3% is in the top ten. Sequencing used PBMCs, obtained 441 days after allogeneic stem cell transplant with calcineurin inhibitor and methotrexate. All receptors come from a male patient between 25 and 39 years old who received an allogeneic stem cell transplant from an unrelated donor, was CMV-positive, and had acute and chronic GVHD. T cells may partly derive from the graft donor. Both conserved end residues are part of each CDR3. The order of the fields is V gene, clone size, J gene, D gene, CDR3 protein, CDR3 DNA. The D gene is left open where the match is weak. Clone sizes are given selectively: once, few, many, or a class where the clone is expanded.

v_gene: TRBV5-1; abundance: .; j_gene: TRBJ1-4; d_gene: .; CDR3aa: CASSLLEGRGNEKLFF; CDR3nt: TGCGCCAGCAGCCTCTTGGAGGGACGGGGTAATGAAAAACTGTTTTTT
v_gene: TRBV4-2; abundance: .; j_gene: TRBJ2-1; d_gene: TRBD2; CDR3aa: CASSQWPLAGGPYNEQFF; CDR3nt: TGTGCCAGCAGCCAGTGGCCCTTAGCGGGAGGACCCTACAATGAGCAGTTCTTC
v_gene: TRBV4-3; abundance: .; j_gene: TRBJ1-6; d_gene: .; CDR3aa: CASSQSRGHLIGSPLHF; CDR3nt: TGCGCCAGCAGCCAATCTAGGGGACATTTAATAGGTTCACCCCTCCACTTT
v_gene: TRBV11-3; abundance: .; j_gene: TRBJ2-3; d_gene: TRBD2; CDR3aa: CASSLGTSAQADTQYF; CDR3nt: TGTGCCAGCAGCTTAGGGACTAGCGCTCAAGCGGATACGCAGTATTTT
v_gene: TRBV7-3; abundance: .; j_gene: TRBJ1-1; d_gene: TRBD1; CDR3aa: CASSLGTGGGYTEAFF; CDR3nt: TGTGCCAGCAGCTTGGGGACAGGGGGCGGCTACACTGAAGCTTTCTTT
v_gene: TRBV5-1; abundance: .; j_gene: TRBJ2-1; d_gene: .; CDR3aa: CASSPRQVAYNEQFF; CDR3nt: TGCGCCAGCAGCCCTAGACAGGTTGCCTACAATGAGCAGTTCTTC
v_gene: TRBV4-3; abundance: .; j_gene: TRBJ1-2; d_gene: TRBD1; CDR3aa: CASSQKMGQLANYGYTF; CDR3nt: TGCGCCAGCAGCCAGAAGATGGGACAGCTAGCTAACTATGGCTACACCTTC
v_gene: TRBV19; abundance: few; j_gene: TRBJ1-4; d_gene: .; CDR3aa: CASSPNSVANEKLFF; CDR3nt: TGTGCCAGTAGTCCCAACAGTGTGGCTAATGAAAAACTGTTTTTT
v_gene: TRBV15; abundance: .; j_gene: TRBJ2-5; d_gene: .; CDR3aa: CATSRRQVQETQYF; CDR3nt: TGTGCCACCAGCAGAAGACAGGTCCAAGAGACCCAGTACTTC
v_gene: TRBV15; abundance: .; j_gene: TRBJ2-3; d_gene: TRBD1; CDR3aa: CATSRFSDRASTDTQYF; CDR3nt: TGTGCCACCAGCAGATTTTCCGACAGGGCTAGCACAGATACGCAGTATTTT
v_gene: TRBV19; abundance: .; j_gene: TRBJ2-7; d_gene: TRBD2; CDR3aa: CASSSQAERGGRAEQYF; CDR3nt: TGTGCCAGTAGTTCCCAAGCGGAGCGGGGGGGCCGGGCCGAGCAGTACTTC
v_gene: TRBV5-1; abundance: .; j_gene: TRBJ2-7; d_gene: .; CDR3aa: CASSLGQPAYEQYF; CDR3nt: TGCGCCAGCAGCCTCGGACAGCCAGCCTACGAGCAGTACTTC
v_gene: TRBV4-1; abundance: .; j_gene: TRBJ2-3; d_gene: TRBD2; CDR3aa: CASSQVPKISGRASTDTQYF; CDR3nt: TGCGCCAGCAGCCAAGTCCCCAAGATTAGCGGGAGGGCGTCGACAGATACGCAGTATTTT
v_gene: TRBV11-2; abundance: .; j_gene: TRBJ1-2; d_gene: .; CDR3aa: CASSRSGGGYTF; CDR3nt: TGTGCCAGCAGCCGGTCAGGAGGTGGCTACACCTTC
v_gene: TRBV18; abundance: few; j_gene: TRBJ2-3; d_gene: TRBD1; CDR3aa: CASGQGLTDTQYF; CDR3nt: TGTGCCAGTGGACAGGGGTTAACAGATACGCAGTATTTT
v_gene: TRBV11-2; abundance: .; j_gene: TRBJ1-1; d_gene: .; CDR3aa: CASSGQINTEAFF; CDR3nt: TGTGCCAGCAGTGGACAAATTAACACTGAAGCTTTCTTT
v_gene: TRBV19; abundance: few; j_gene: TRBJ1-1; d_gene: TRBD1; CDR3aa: CASSIDVTGDRNTEAFF; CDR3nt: TGTGCCAGTAGTATAGATGTGACAGGGGATCGGAACACTGAAGCTTTCTTT
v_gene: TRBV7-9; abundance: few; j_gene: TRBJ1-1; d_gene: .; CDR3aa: CASSLVFESAEAFF; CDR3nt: TGTGCCAGCAGCTTAGTATTTGAGTCCGCTGAAGCTTTCTTT
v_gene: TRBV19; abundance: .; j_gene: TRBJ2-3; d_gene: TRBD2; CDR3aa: CASSIGLAGGTQYF; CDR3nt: TGTGCCAGTAGTATCGGGCTAGCGGGCGGTACGCAGTATTTT
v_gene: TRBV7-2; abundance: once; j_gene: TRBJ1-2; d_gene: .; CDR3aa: CASSLTTGYSGYTF; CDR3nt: TGTGCCAGCAGCTTAACCACAGGGTATAGTGGCTACACCTTC
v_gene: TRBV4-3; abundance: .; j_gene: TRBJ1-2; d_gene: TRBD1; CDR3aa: CASSPRTGEGYTF; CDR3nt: TGCGCCAGCAGCCCAAGGACAGGGGAAGGCTACACCTTC
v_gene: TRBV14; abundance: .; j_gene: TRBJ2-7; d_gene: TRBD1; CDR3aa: CASSQGPGQGASSYEQYF; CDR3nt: TGTGCCAGCAGCCAAGGACCGGGACAGGGGGCGTCCTCCTACGAGCAGTACTTC
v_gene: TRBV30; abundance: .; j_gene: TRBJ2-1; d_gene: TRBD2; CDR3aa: CAFRRTRGDYNEQFF; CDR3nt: TGTGCCTTCCGCAGGACTAGAGGTGACTACAATGAGCAGTTCTTC
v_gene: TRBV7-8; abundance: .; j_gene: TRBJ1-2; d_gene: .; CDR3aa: CASSTRTAVGYTF; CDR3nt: TGTGCCAGCAGCACAAGGACAGCCGTCGGCTACACCTTC
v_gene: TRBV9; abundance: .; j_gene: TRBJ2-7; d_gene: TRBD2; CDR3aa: CASSVDPAGDLNEQYF; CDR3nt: TGTGCCAGCAGCGTAGATCCAGCGGGAGATTTAAACGAGCAGTACTTC
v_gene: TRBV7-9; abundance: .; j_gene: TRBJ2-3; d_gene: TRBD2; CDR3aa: CASSPVAGGTDTQYF; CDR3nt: TGTGCCAGCAGCCCAGTAGCGGGGGGCACAGATACGCAGTATTTT
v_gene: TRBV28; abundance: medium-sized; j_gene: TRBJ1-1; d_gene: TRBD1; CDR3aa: CASSDRAIAFF; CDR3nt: TGTGCCAGCTCAGACAGGGCGATAGCTTTCTTT
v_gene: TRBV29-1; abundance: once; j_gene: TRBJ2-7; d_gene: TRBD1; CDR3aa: CSAAGTGSSYEQYF; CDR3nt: TGCAGCGCCGCCGGGACAGGGAGCTCCTACGAGCAGTACTTC
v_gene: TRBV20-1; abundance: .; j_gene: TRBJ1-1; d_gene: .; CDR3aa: CSANPGAEAFF; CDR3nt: TGCAGTGCTAACCCAGGGGCTGAAGCTTTCTTT
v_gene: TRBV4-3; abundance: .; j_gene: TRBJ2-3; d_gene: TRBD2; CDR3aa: CASSQRTLAGITPSTDTQYF; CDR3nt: TGCGCCAGCAGCCAAAGAACTCTAGCGGGCATAACGCCTAGCACAGATACGCAGTATTTT
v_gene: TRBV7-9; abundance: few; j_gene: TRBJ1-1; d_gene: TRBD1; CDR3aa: CASSLQQGANTEAFF; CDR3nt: TGTGCCAGCAGCCTTCAACAGGGGGCCAACACTGAAGCTTTCTTT
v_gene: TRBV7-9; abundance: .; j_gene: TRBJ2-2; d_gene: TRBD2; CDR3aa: CASSLNRLAGRTGELFF; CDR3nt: TGTGCCAGCAGCTTAAATCGGCTAGCGGGGCGAACCGGGGAGCTGTTTTTT
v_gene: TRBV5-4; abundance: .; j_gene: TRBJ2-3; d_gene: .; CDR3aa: CASSLDVAGTDTQYF; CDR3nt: TGTGCCAGCAGCTTGGACGTGGCGGGCACAGATACGCAGTATTTT
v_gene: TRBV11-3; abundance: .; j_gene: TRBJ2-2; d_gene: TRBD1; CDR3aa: CASSWTGYAGELFF; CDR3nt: TGTGCCAGCAGCTGGACAGGGTACGCCGGGGAGCTGTTTTTT